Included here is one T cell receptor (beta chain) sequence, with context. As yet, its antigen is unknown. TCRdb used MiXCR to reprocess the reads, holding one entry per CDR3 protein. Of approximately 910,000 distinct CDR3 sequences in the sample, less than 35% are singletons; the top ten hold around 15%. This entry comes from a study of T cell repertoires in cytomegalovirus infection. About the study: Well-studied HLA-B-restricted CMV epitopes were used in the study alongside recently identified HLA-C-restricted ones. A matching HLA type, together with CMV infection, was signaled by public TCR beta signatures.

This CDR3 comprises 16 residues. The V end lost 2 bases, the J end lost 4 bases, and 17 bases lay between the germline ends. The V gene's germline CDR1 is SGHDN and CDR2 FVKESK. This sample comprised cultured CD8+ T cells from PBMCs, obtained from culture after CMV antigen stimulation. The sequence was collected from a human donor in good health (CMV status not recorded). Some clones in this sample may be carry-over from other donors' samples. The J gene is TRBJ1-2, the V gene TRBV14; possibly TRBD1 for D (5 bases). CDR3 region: CASSQSPTGHPYGYTF. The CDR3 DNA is TGTGCCAGCAGCCAAAGCCCGACCGGACACCCCTATGGCTACACCTTC.